This TCR beta chain was documented in a study of control samples from healthy donors and cancer patients. Sequenced by immunoSEQ multiplex PCR; TCRdb stores in-frame clones only, minus some. The sample records around 150,000 clones, 75% to 90% being singletons. Germline V CDR1 and CDR2: KGHDR, SFDVKD. V was clipped by 0 bases and J by 7 bases; unmatched bases: 10. CDR3 length equals 17 residues. The source material was blood. The V call is TRBV24-1, the J call TRBJ1-3; TRBD1 matches at 8 bases. The receptor was isolated from a man aged 25 to 40 in good health. This CDR3 is CATSDLNRGGIRNTIYF. Here the CDR3 DNA reads TGTGCCACCAGTGATTTGAACAGGGGGGGAATCCGGAACACCATATATTTT.